The 15 T cell receptor beta chains below were found in one sample sequenced in a study of ipilimumab plus nivolumab after autologous stem cell transplantation. Using immunoSEQ multiplex PCR, the repertoire was profiled, and TCRdb retains in-frame clones only, with some absent. The sample lists fewer than 85,000 clones; 83% were seen once. The specimen was PBMCs, collected in a trial of ipilimumab plus nivolumab as post-transplant consolidation. Receptors were obtained from a male donor with diffuse large B-cell lymphoma.

The genes are TRBV9 and TRBJ2-2; D could derive from TRBD1 or TRBD2 (7 bases each). The CDR3 contains 16 residues. Trimming shortened V by 4 bases and J by 5 bases, and 18 bases separated the two germline ends. The V gene's germline CDR1 is SGDLS and CDR2 YYNGEE. CDR3 protein: CASSPQGGARTGELFF. The CDR3 DNA is TGTGCCAGCAGCCCTCAGGGGGGGGCGCGGACCGGGGAGCTGTTTTTT.

The chain couples TRBV18 to TRBJ1-1, with TRBD1 as a possible D gene (6 bases). Trimming removed 5 bases from V and 0 bases from J, with 10 bases in between. The germline CDR1 and CDR2 sequences are KGHSH and LQKENI. This CDR3 has 14 residues. This chain's CDR3 is CASSSQGMNTEAFF. The DNA of the CDR3 is TGTGCCAGCTCATCACAGGGAATGAACACTGAAGCTTTCTTT. Complete variable domain (other parts from reference TRBV18 and TRBJ1-1): NAGVMQNPRHLVRRRGQEARLRCSPMKGHSHVYWYRQLPEEGLKFMVYLQKENIIDESGMPKERFSAEFPKEGPSILRIQQVVRGDSAAYFCASSSQGMNTEAFFGQGTRLTVV.

Note on this clone: Other DNA sequences of this sample code for an identical CDR3. V gene TRBV15 combines with J gene TRBJ1-1; D is uncertain. Trimming removed 0 bases at V and 8 bases at J, with 7 bases between. The CDR3 is 12 amino acids. CDR1 and CDR2 from the germline V gene are LNHNV and YYDKDF (reference sequence). The CDR3 protein is CATSRDQQEAFF. The DNA for the CDR3 is TGTGCCACCAGCAGAGATCAGCAAGAAGCTTTCTTT. Full variable domain (rest looked up from reference TRBV15 and TRBJ1-1): DAMVIQNPRYQVTQFGKPVTLSCSQTLNHNVMYWYQQKSSQAPKLLFHYYDKDFNNEADTPDNFQSRRPNTSFCFLDIRSPGLGDTAMYLCATSRDQQEAFFGQGTRLTVV.

This chain links TRBV18 with TRBJ1-1, with a possible D match to TRBD1 (5 bases). The ends were cut back, 3 bases at V and 1 base at J, with 12 bases in the middle. The CDR3 sequence is 15 residues long. Germline loops: CDR1 KGHSH, CDR2 LQKENI. The CDR3 region is CASSPLTAPNTEAFF. CDR3 DNA sequence: TGTGCCAGCTCACCGCTGACAGCTCCGAACACTGAAGCTTTCTTT.

The gene calls are TRBV18 and TRBJ2-1; D might be TRBD1 (8 bases). The germline V gene has CDR1 KGHSH and CDR2 LQKENI. The ends were cut back, 3 bases at V and 6 bases at J, with 21 bases in the middle. CDR3 length equals 17 residues. This CDR3 is CASSPDPYRGGGNEQFF. CDR3 bases: TGTGCCAGCTCACCGGACCCGTACAGGGGGGGAGGCAATGAGCAGTTCTTC.

This chain connects TRBV29-1 to TRBJ2-3; 8 nucleotides agree with TRBD1. The V segment lost 7 bases and the J segment 4 bases; nucleotides outside the gene matches: 7. This CDR3 region has 13 residues. Germline CDR1 reads SQVTM; CDR2 reads ANQGSEA. The CDR3 DNA follows: TGCAGCGCCGGGACAGGTGGGGCAGATACGCAGTATTTT. It translates to CSAGTGGADTQYF.

This clone was found once. This chain links TRBV6-5 with TRBJ2-7; 10 bases are shared with TRBD1. CDR1 is MNHEY, CDR2 SVGAGI, per germline. The ends lost 5 bases at V and 5 bases at J; junction bases unmatched: 6. This CDR3 spans 14 amino acids. The CDR3 DNA sequence: TGTGCCAGCAGTCCTAGACAGGGGGCCAACGAGCAGTACTTC. Protein product: CASSPRQGANEQYF.

J is TRBJ2-5 and V is TRBV9; 7 bases fit TRBD2. Germline V gene sequence: CDR1 SGDLS, CDR2 YYNGEE. V shed 4 bases, J shed 1 base, and the junction held 7 bases outside the gene matches. The CDR3 spans 15 residues. In DNA, the CDR3 is TGTGCCAGCAGCCCTGGGAGGGCTGGCCAAGAGACCCAGTACTTC. It yields the protein CASSPGRAGQETQYF.

The CDR3 region has the DNA TGTGCCAGCACCATCTCGGGGCAGCCCCAGCATTTT. Protein: CASTISGQPQHF. J is TRBJ1-5 and V is TRBV7-9; D is unclear. The CDR3 totals 12 residues. CDR1 is SEHNR and CDR2 is FQNEAQ in the germline V gene (reference sequence). Between the trimmed V and J ends, which lost 7 bases and 7 bases, there was a span of 11 bases.

CDR3 in amino acids: CASSLRDRRNNEQFF. CDR3 coding DNA: TGTGCCAGCAGCTTAAGGGACAGGCGTAACAATGAGCAGTTCTTC. The V call is TRBV7-2, the J call TRBJ2-1; the match to TRBD1 covers 8 bases. The CDR3 length is 15 residues. Looked up from germline, CDR1 is SGHTA and CDR2 is FQGNSA. V was pared by 2 bases and J by 5 bases, with 5 bases of the junction left unmatched. Using reference TRBV7-2 and TRBJ2-1 for the parts outside the CDR3, the full variable domain is GAGVSQSPSNKVTEKGKDVELRCDPISGHTALYWYRQSLGQGLEFLIYFQGNSAPDKSGLPSDRFSAERTGGSVSTLTIQRTQQEDSAVYLCASSLRDRRNNEQFFGPGTRLTVL.

The rearrangement uses TRBV7-3 and TRBJ2-3, with D possibly TRBD1 on 6 matching bases. This CDR3 has 14 amino acids. Germline CDR1 and CDR2: SGHTA and FQGTGA. V was trimmed by 3 bases and J by 3 bases, leaving 10 bases between them. DNA for the CDR3: TGTGCCAGCAGCTTTACAGGGAGAACAGATACGCAGTATTTT. It yields the protein CASSFTGRTDTQYF. Variable domain in full (rest from reference TRBV7-3 and TRBJ2-3): GAGVSQTPSNKVTEKGKYVELRCDPISGHTALYWYRQSLGQGPEFLIYFQGTGAADDSGLPNDRFFAVRPEGSVSTLKIQRTERGDSAVYLCASSFTGRTDTQYFGPGTRLTVL.

The rearrangement joins TRBV19 to TRBJ1-4; D uncertain. The V and J ends lost 8 bases and 8 bases respectively, with 9 bases between them. The CDR3 extends over 11 amino acids. The V gene's germline CDR1 is LNHDA and CDR2 SQIVND (reference sequence). The CDR3 region has the DNA TGTGCCAGTGAACGAGAAGAAAAACTGTTTTTT. Amino acids: CASEREEKLFF.

This clone has more than one count but fewer than ten. This chain connects TRBV18 to TRBJ1-1; 7 bases are shared with TRBD1. The trim removed 0 bases at V and 1 base at J, leaving 8 bases unmatched. The V gene's germline CDR1 is KGHSH and CDR2 LQKENI. The CDR3 has 17 amino acids. The CDR3 loop is CASSPPGQGGWNTEAFF. As DNA, the CDR3 is TGTGCCAGCTCACCACCAGGGCAGGGGGGGTGGAACACTGAAGCTTTCTTT. The variable domain in full, with the rest retrieved from reference TRBV18 and TRBJ1-1, is NAGVMQNPRHLVRRRGQEARLRCSPMKGHSHVYWYRQLPEEGLKFMVYLQKENIIDESGMPKERFSAEFPKEGPSILRIQQVVRGDSAAYFCASSPPGQGGWNTEAFFGQGTRLTVV.

J is TRBJ1-5 and V is TRBV2; D is unresolved. The germline gives CDR1 SNHLY, CDR2 FYNNEI. V lost 4 bases, J lost 0 bases, and 10 bases lay in between. The CDR3 has 15 residues. As DNA, the CDR3 is TGTGCCAGCAGTGGGCAGTTAAATAGCAATCAGCCCCAGCATTTT. Translated, it gives CASSGQLNSNQPQHF.

The rearrangement uses TRBV18 and TRBJ2-5; D uncertain. CDR1 is KGHSH, CDR2 LQKENI, per germline. The V end lost 2 bases, the J end lost 5 bases, and 15 bases lay between the germline ends. The CDR3 has 15 residues. CDR3 coding DNA: TGTGCCAGCTCACCAAGCTACCGGACGGGCGAGACCCAGTACTTC. Protein: CASSPSYRTGETQYF.